This entry lists 15 T cell receptor beta chains sequenced from one sample in a study of T cell responses to AZD1222 COVID-19 vaccine (dated by TCRdb to the early 2020s). Library prep was done by the immunoSEQ multiplex PCR assay. The immuneACCESS repertoire file appears here via TCRdb, limited to in-frame rearrangements. These files lack a portion of the clones; in checked studies, under half of the deficit traces to unresolved V genes, and the cause of the others is not known. The sample includes some 130,000 clones, with more than 90% observed a single time. The ten largest clones capture approximately 2.1% of the sample. The time point label of this sample denotes: about 28 days (+/-7) after the second vaccine dose. The sequencing here drew on peripheral blood, taken 28 days after the second AZD1222 dose. Receptors were obtained from an adult who received the AZD1222 COVID-19 vaccine.

The chain is built from TRBV4-3 and TRBJ2-2; no clear D gene. The length of the CDR3 is 12 residues. Germline CDR1 and CDR2: LGHNA and YSLEER. The V end lost 4 bases, the J end lost 5 bases, and 5 bases lay between the germline ends. For the CDR3, the DNA is TGCGCCAGCAGCCGACGAACCGGGGAGCTGTTTTTT. It yields the protein CASSRRTGELFF.

The chain carries TRBV5-4 and TRBJ2-7; 10 bases map to TRBD2. CDR3 length: 15 amino acids. Germline-derived CDR1 and CDR2 are SGHNT and YYREEE (reference sequence). J lost 2 bases, V lost 4 bases, and 6 bases had no gene match. The CDR3: CASSAGLAEPYEQYV. DNA of the CDR3: TGTGCCAGCAGCGCAGGACTAGCGGAACCCTACGAGCAGTACGTC.

The V call is TRBV28, the J call TRBJ2-7, with D unclear. With 5 bases removed from V and 5 bases from J, the gap between germline ends came to 10 bases. The germline V gene encodes CDR1 MDHEN and CDR2 SYDVKM. This CDR3 comprises 12 residues. The CDR3 DNA follows: TGTGCCAGCAGTACCCCTCTCGACGAGCAGTACGTC. Encoded protein: CASSTPLDEQYV.

A remark on this clone: The CDR3 carries no conserved terminal phenylalanine or tryptophan, so it likely arises from a read error. The chain carries TRBV27 and TRBJ1-1; D not resolved. The CDR3 has 14 amino acids. Germline V CDR1 and CDR2: MNHEY, SMNVEV (reference sequence). V was cut by 0 bases and J by 3 bases, with 8 bases left in between. DNA for the CDR3: TGTGCCAGCAGTTTATCAGCAGGCTACACTGAAGCTTTCCTT. Translation: CASSLSAGYTEAFL.

V is TRBV11-2 and J is TRBJ1-2; possibly TRBD1 for D (5 bases). The CDR3 totals 13 residues. The V and J ends lost 4 bases and 5 bases respectively, with 11 bases between them. Germline CDR1 SGHAT, CDR2 FQNNGV. DNA for the CDR3: TGTGCCAGCAGCTCCTCCGGGACGTATGGCTACACCTTC. Encoded protein: CASSSSGTYGYTF.

This chain links TRBV10-2 with TRBJ2-1, with D perhaps assigned TRBD1 or TRBD2 (6 bases each). CDR3 size: 15 residues. V gave up 5 bases and J gave up 8 bases, with 19 bases separating them. Per germline, CDR1 WSHSY and CDR2 SAAADI. The DNA for the CDR3 is TGCGCCAGCAGTCGGGGGCGAACCCGCATCGATGAGCAGTTCTTC. Its protein product is CASSRGRTRIDEQFF.

The J gene is TRBJ1-2, the V gene TRBV12-3 or TRBV12-4; D gene ambiguous. Trimming shortened V by 9 bases and J by 8 bases, and 16 bases separated the two germline ends. This CDR3 is built from 12 residues. The CDR3 DNA sequence: TGTGCCAGTATCCGGGCCCCGGGGGGCTACACCTTC. Amino acid sequence: CASIRAPGGYTF.

This rearrangement joins TRBV7-9 to TRBJ1-6, with D unresolved. The length of the CDR3 is 18 residues. Trimming took 2 bases from V and 0 from J, leaving 14 bases between them. The germline CDR1 and CDR2 sequences are SEHNR and FQNEAQ (reference sequence). The CDR3 bases are TGTGCCAGCAGCTTATCCCCCCCGCAGAGCTCCTATAATTCACCCCTCCACTTT. Encoded protein: CASSLSPPQSSYNSPLHF.

The gene calls are TRBV6-6 and TRBJ2-2; D is possibly TRBD2 (6 bases). This CDR3 contains 16 residues. CDR1 MNHNY and CDR2 SVGAGI come from the germline V gene (reference sequence). The germline V and J ends were trimmed by 6 bases and 0 bases, with 14 bases remaining between them. The CDR3 DNA is TGTGCCAGCAGGTCAAGGGGACTTGCGAACACCGGGGAGCTGTTTTTT. It specifies CASRSRGLANTGELFF.

This chain links TRBV7-2 with TRBJ1-2; a possible D gene is TRBD1 (5 bases). Germline V CDR1 and CDR2: SGHTA, FQGNSA. Trimming shortened V by 1 base and J by 9 bases, and 18 bases separated the two germline ends. This CDR3 region has 15 residues. The CDR3 DNA follows: TGTGCCAGCAGCTTAGGGACCTTAGGGCAGGGAAGCTACACCTTC. Residues: CASSLGTLGQGSYTF.

The genes are TRBV7-2 and TRBJ1-1; D possibly corresponds to TRBD1 (5 bases). Germline V gene lookup returns CDR1 SGHTA and CDR2 FQGNSA. The CDR3 contains 14 residues. Trimming took 5 bases from V and 5 from J, leaving 15 bases between them. CDR3 residues: CASSPHLDTTEAFF. The CDR3 DNA follows: TGTGCCAGCAGCCCTCACCTGGACACAACTGAAGCTTTCTTT.

V gene TRBV18 combines with J gene TRBJ1-2; D not resolved. The V end was cut by 2 bases, the J end by 5 bases, with 3 bases between. Germline CDR1 and CDR2: KGHSH and LQKENI. CDR3 length: 11 residues. The CDR3, as DNA: TGTGCCAGCTCACCAGGGTATGGCTACACCTTC. Translating gives CASSPGYGYTF. The whole variable domain, remainder taken from reference TRBV18 and TRBJ1-2, is NAGVMQNPRHLVRRRGQEARLRCSPMKGHSHVYWYRQLPEEGLKFMVYLQKENIIDESGMPKERFSAEFPKEGPSILRIQQVVRGDSAAYFCASSPGYGYTFGSGTRLTVV.

The rearrangement uses TRBV25-1 and TRBJ2-2; 7 bases fit TRBD2. Losses at the gene ends were 4 bases for V and 3 bases for J; bases not matched to a gene: 2. This CDR3 region has 14 residues. Germline CDR1 MGHDK, CDR2 SYGVNS. The CDR3 is CASSGSGDTGELFF. CDR3 DNA: TGTGCCAGCAGTGGGAGCGGGGACACCGGGGAGCTGTTTTTT.

The V call is TRBV5-1, the J call TRBJ1-1; no clear D gene. Germline V gene data show CDR1 as SGHRS and CDR2 as YFSETQ. The length of the CDR3 is 15 residues. V lost 0 bases and J 2 bases, leaving 11 bases between the germline ends. The CDR3 sequence is CASSLGFEGNTEAFF. The CDR3 DNA reads TGCGCCAGCAGCTTGGGCTTTGAAGGAAACACTGAAGCTTTCTTT.

J is TRBJ1-2 and V is TRBV19; the match to TRBD1 covers 7 bases. The V segment lost 3 bases and the J segment 5 bases; nucleotides outside the gene matches: 15. CDR1 is LNHDA and CDR2 is SQIVND in the germline V gene (reference sequence). The CDR3 contains 17 residues. The CDR3 region has the DNA TGTGCCAGTAGTATCGCTCAGGGGGAGTCGTTAGTGTATGGCTACACCTTC. This gives the protein CASSIAQGESLVYGYTF.